This T cell receptor (beta chain) was profiled in a study of T-cell reconstitution after alpha-beta-depleted transplantation in children. Study-level points and caveats: It was newly produced T cells that mostly accounted for T-cell counts and diversity one year after transplant. Elevated TCRbeta diversity at day 60 was traced, in some patients, to surviving recipient T cells and thymic progenitors. The study reportedly traced alpha-beta T cells about two months after transplant to several hundred expanded graft clones.

The CDR3 covers 14 residues. Germline CDR1 and CDR2: MNHEY and SMNVEV (reference sequence). With 10 bases clipped from V and 1 base from J, the junction kept 8 bases outside the gene matches. Unique molecular identifiers were incorporated during preparation of the TCRbeta library. Via MiXCR, TCRdb re-called the PCR reads, giving one row per CDR3 protein. This table holds under 20,000 distinct CDR3 sequences, around 13% found once. This clonotype came up many times. What it binds is unknown. This clonotype originated in a female patient aged 2-9 years who had a stem cell transplant for congenital amegakaryocytic thrombocytopenia, so the T cells may come from the graft donor. This sample comprised PBMCs, mostly from graft donor cells, obtained 60 days after TCRalphabeta/CD19-depleted stem cell transplant. The J gene is TRBJ2-7, the V gene TRBV27; 9 bases are shared with TRBD2. CDR3 sequence (DNA): TGTGCCACCCGCCGGGGACTAGCATCCTACGAGCAGTACTTC. Protein: CATRRGLASYEQYF.